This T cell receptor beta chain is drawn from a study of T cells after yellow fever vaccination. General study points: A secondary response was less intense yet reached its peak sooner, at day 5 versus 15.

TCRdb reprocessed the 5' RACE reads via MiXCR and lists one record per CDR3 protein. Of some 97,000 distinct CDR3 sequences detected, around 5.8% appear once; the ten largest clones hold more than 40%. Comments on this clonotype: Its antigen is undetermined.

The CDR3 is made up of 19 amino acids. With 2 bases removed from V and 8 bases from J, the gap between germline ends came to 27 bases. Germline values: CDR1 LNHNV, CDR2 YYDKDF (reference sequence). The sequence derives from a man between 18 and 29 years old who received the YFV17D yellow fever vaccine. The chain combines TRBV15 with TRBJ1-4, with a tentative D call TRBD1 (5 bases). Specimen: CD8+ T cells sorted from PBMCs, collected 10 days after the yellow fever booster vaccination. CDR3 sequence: CATSRSTPTAFPAREKLFF. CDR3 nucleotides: TGTGCCACCAGCAGATCCACCCCGACAGCTTTTCCGGCGAGAGAAAAACTGTTTTTT.